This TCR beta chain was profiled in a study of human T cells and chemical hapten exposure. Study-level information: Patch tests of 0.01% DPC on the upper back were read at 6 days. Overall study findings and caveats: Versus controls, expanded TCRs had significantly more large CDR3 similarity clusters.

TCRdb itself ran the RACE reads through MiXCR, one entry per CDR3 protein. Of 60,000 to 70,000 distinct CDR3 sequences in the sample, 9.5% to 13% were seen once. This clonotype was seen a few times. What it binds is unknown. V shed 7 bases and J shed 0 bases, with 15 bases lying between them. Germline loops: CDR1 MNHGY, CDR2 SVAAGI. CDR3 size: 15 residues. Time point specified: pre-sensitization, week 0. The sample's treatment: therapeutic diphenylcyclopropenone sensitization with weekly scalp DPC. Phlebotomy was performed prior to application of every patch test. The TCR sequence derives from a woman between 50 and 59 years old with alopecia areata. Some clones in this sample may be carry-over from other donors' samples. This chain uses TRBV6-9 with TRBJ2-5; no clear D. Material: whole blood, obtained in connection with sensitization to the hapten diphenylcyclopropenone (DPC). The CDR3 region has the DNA TGTGCCAGCATCCGTAACGTCGGCTACCAAGAGACCCAGTACTTC. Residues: CASIRNVGYQETQYF.